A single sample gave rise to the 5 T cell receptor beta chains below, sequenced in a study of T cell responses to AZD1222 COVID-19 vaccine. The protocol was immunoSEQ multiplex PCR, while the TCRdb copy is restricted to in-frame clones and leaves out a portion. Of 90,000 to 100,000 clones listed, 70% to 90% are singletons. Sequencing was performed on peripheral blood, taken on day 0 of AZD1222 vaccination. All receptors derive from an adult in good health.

CDR3 DNA: TGTGCCAGCAGCCAGCAGAACATCAATCAGCCCCAGCATTTT. Protein: CASSQQNINQPQHF. The V and J genes are TRBV3-1 (or the pseudogene TRBV3-2) and TRBJ1-5; D ambiguous. CDR1 and CDR2 from the germline V gene are LGHDT and YNNKEL (reference sequence). The V end lost 3 bases, the J end lost 3 bases, and 9 bases lay between the germline ends. This CDR3 contains 14 residues.

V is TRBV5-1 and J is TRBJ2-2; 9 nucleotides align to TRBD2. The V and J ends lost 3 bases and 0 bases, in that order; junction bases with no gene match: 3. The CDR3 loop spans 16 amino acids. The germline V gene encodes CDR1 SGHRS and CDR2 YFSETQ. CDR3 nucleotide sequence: TGCGCCAGCAGCTCACGACTAGCGGCGAACACCGGGGAGCTGTTTTTT. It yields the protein CASSSRLAANTGELFF. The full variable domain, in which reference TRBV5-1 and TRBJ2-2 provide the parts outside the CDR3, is KAGVTQTPRYLIKTRGQQVTLSCSPISGHRSVSWYQQTPGQGLQFLFEYFSETQRNKGNFPGRFSGRQFSNSRSEMNVSTLELGDSALYLCASSSRLAANTGELFFGEGSRLTVL.

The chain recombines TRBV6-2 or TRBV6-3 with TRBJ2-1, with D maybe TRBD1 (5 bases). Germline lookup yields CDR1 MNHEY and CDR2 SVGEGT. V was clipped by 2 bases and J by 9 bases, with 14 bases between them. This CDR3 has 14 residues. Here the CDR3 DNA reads TGTGCCAGCAGTTACAACGCAGGGTCGGGTGAGCAGTTCTTC. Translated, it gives CASSYNAGSGEQFF.

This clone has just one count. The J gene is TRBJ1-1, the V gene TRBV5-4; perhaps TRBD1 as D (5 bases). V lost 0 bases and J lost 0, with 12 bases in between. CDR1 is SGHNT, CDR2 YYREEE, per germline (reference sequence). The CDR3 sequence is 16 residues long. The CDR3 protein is CASSLGGGAMNTEAFF. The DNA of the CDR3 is TGTGCCAGCAGCTTGGGAGGCGGGGCAATGAACACTGAAGCTTTCTTT.

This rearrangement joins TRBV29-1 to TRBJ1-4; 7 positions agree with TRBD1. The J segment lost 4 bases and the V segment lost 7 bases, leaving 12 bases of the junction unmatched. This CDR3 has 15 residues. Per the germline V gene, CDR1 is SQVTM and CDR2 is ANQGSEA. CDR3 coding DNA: TGCAGCGCGGCCGAAACAGGGGCTATTAATGAAAAACTGTTTTTT. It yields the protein CSAAETGAINEKLFF.